One and the same sample provided the 2 T cell receptor beta chains below, sequenced in a study of regulatory T cells in long-lasting Graves disease. Regarding time point: newly diagnosed GD, antithyroid drugs for less than 3 months. The TCR library was prepared using RNA isolated from PBMCs. Assembly of TCR beta libraries relied on iRepertoire HTBI primers together with Arm-PCR of CDR3 regions. TCRdb independently ran MiXCR on the multiplex PCR reads; one entry per CDR3 protein. Among 440,000 or so distinct CDR3 sequences listed, 15% to 20% were seen once. These data also formed part of another study, on T cells in Graves' hyperthyroidism and ophthalmopathy.

Material: peripheral blood mononuclear cells (PBMCs), obtained at new diagnosis, from a patient treated with antithyroid drugs. These receptors came from a woman aged 25 to 39 with Graves disease.

This clonotype was detected only a few times. Here the CDR3 DNA reads TGCGCCAGCAGCTTGGCCACAGGAATGAGGGCTGAGCAGTTCTTC. Protein: CASSLATGMRAEQFF. This chain links TRBV5-1 with TRBJ2-1, with D possibly called TRBD1 or TRBD2 (5 bases each). This CDR3 comprises 15 residues. CDR1 is SGHRS and CDR2 is YFSETQ in the germline V gene. V was cut by 0 bases and J by 9 bases, with 16 bases left in between. The full variable domain, its missing parts supplied by reference TRBV5-1 and TRBJ2-1, is KAGVTQTPRYLIKTRGQQVTLSCSPISGHRSVSWYQQTPGQGLQFLFEYFSETQRNKGNFPGRFSGRQFSNSRSEMNVSTLELGDSALYLCASSLATGMRAEQFFGPGTRLTVL.

This clonotype has ten or more counts. The chain couples TRBV29-1 to TRBJ1-1, with D possibly TRBD1 on 5 matching bases. The CDR3 extends over 13 amino acids. The germline V and J ends were trimmed by 3 bases and 1 base, with 9 bases remaining between them. The germline V gene has CDR1 SQVTM and CDR2 ANQGSEA. The CDR3 protein is CSVDMQGNTEAFF. CDR3 DNA: TGCAGCGTTGATATGCAGGGGAACACTGAAGCTTTCTTT.